This T cell receptor (beta chain) was captured by sequencing in a study of T cell repertoires in cytomegalovirus infection. For the study at large: CMV infection plus the matching HLA type was flagged by public TCR beta signatures.

J lost 3 bases, V lost 0 bases, and 8 bases had no gene match. Germline V gives CDR1 MNHNY, CDR2 SVGAGI (reference sequence). This CDR3 has 17 residues. This clonotype was observed at least ten times. Its cognate antigen is unknown. TCRdb reprocessed the reads via MiXCR and lists one record per CDR3 protein. This table has around 320,000 distinct CDR3 sequences, 8% to 9.5% appearing once. General study results and limits: Cumulated frequencies of public TCR beta families served to identify carriers of CMV plus the relevant HLA. The ex vivo response was dominated by HLA-C-restricted CMV-specific TCR beta clonotypes.

The rearrangement joins TRBV6-6 to TRBJ2-7; 10 bases map to TRBD1. Sequencing was carried out using PBMCs. This TCR was sampled from a human donor in good health (CMV status not recorded). Some clones in this sample may be carry-over from other donors' samples. The CDR3, as DNA: TGTGCCAGCAGTTACTCCCCCTATGGGACAGGGGACTACGAGCAGTACTTC. This codes for CASSYSPYGTGDYEQYF.